Listed here are 23 T cell receptor beta chains from one sample, sequenced in a study of Ad26.COV2.S vaccination and SARS-CoV-2 variants. Clones were sequenced by immunoSEQ multiplex PCR, and TCRdb holds only the in-frame ones, with some missing. Among about 97,000 clones listed, roughly 80% were seen once. Sequenced here: peripheral blood, sampled after recovery from COVID-19. The source is a human donor who had recovered from COVID-19.

The rearrangement links TRBV7-2 to TRBJ2-7, with D perhaps matching TRBD2 (5 bases). V lost 5 bases to trimming and J lost 1 base, with 12 bases between them. The CDR3 consists of 14 residues. Germline-derived CDR1 and CDR2 are SGHTA and FQGNSA. CDR3 in DNA: TGTGCCAGCAGCCAAGCCGGGGTTTCCTACGAGCAGTACTTC. Its protein is CASSQAGVSYEQYF.

This clone has a single count. The V and J genes are TRBV5-6 and TRBJ2-3; D is unclear. Germline assignment: CDR1 SGHDT and CDR2 YYEEEE. V lost 2 bases and J 2 bases, leaving 6 bases between the germline ends. The CDR3 runs 13 residues. The CDR3 is CASSFGATDTQYF. CDR3 coding DNA: TGTGCCAGCAGCTTCGGTGCCACAGATACGCAGTATTTT.

The V call is TRBV30, the J call TRBJ2-3; TRBD1 might be the D (6 bases). V was shortened by 1 base and J by 0 bases, with 8 bases between the two germline ends. There are 14 residues in the CDR3. Germline V lookup: CDR1 GTSNPN, CDR2 SVGIG (reference sequence). The CDR3: CAWSAGVSTDTQYF. In nucleotides, the CDR3 is TGTGCCTGGAGTGCAGGGGTTAGCACAGATACGCAGTATTTT.

This rearrangement joins TRBV7-9 to TRBJ1-2; 9 positions match TRBD1. Trimming removed 0 bases from V and 9 bases from J; junction bases left unmatched: 8. This CDR3 comprises 15 residues. The V gene's germline CDR1 is SEHNR and CDR2 FQNEAQ (reference sequence). DNA for the CDR3: TGTGCCAGCAGCTTAGCGGGGGACAGGGTACTCCGCTACACCTTC. The encoded protein is CASSLAGDRVLRYTF.

This clone was seen only a few times. The genes are TRBV24-1 and TRBJ1-1, with D maybe TRBD1 (6 bases). The V gene lost 2 bases and the J gene lost 1 base, with 13 bases spanning the gap. Germline CDR1 reads KGHDR; CDR2 reads SFDVKD. The length of the CDR3 is 16 residues. The CDR3 DNA is TGTGCCACCAGTGATTCGAAGGGGGGATGGAACACTGAAGCTTTCTTT. Translating it yields CATSDSKGGWNTEAFF.

This clone was seen only once. This chain connects TRBV19 to TRBJ1-5; 9 bases match TRBD1. The germline gives CDR1 LNHDA, CDR2 SQIVND (reference sequence). The CDR3 loop spans 18 amino acids. J gave up 3 bases and V 1 base, and 10 bases lay outside the gene matches. The CDR3 reads CASSIGSGGTGNNQPQHF. In nucleotides, the CDR3 is TGTGCCAGTAGTATAGGATCCGGGGGGACAGGGAACAATCAGCCCCAGCATTTT.

The J gene is TRBJ1-2, the V gene TRBV2; TRBD1 aligns across 11 bases. V gave up 9 bases and J gave up 3 bases; unmatched junction bases: 3. Germline V lookup: CDR1 SNHLY, CDR2 FYNNEI. This CDR3 contains 13 residues. The CDR3 region is CASRTGGDYGYTF. CDR3 DNA: TGTGCCAGTCGGACAGGGGGCGACTATGGCTACACCTTC.

For the CDR3, the DNA is TGTGCCAGCAAAAAGGGGGGCTCACCCCTCCACTTT. This sequence encodes CASKKGGSPLHF. The chain couples TRBV28 to TRBJ1-6; the D gene is possibly TRBD1 (6 bases). The V end lost 7 bases, the J end lost 10 bases, and 11 bases lay between the germline ends. The CDR3 length is 12 residues. Germline lookup yields CDR1 MDHEN and CDR2 SYDVKM.

The J gene is TRBJ2-3, the V gene TRBV7-2, with 10 bases matching TRBD2. CDR3 length equals 17 residues. Germline-derived CDR1 and CDR2 are SGHTA and FQGNSA. V shed 0 bases, J shed 3 bases, and the junction held 6 bases outside the gene matches. CDR3: CASSLAPSGGATDTQYF. The CDR3 nucleotides are TGTGCCAGCAGCTTAGCGCCGAGCGGGGGGGCTACAGATACGCAGTATTTT.

This clone was detected once. The rearrangement uses TRBV5-4 and TRBJ2-2; perhaps TRBD1 as D (6 bases). The CDR3 sequence is 17 residues long. V shed 4 bases and J shed 0 bases, with 16 bases lying between them. Germline CDR1 and CDR2: SGHNT and YYREEE (reference sequence). The CDR3 DNA sequence: TGTGCCAGCAGCCGGAGGAACAGGGAATCGAACACCGGGGAGCTGTTTTTT. Its protein product is CASSRRNRESNTGELFF.

The chain couples TRBV27 to TRBJ1-5, with 8 positions matching TRBD1. Germline-derived CDR1 and CDR2 are MNHEY and SMNVEV (reference sequence). V shed 10 bases, J shed 5 bases, and the junction held 4 bases outside the gene matches. The CDR3 covers 12 residues. DNA for the CDR3: TGTGCCACCGGACAGGGCGATCAGCCCCAGCATTTT. As protein: CATGQGDQPQHF.

In DNA form, the CDR3 reads TGTGCCAGCAAGCCCTTGGACGGAGTTACTCCCCCCCTCCACTTT. As protein: CASKPLDGVTPPLHF. This chain links TRBV27 with TRBJ1-6; D gene unclear. The CDR3 contains 15 residues. V lost 7 bases and J lost 13, with 23 bases in between. Germline V lookup: CDR1 MNHEY, CDR2 SMNVEV (reference sequence).

The chain carries TRBV7-9 and TRBJ1-4, with D uncertain. CDR1 and CDR2 from the germline V gene are SEHNR and FQNEAQ (reference sequence). This CDR3 comprises 14 residues. Trimming cost V 6 bases and J 4 bases, with 12 bases left between them. In DNA form, the CDR3 reads TGTGCCAGCAGTGATTGGCAGCTTAATGAAAAACTGTTTTTT. As protein: CASSDWQLNEKLFF.

The chain couples TRBV28 to TRBJ1-5; 9 positions agree with TRBD1. The trim removed 5 bases at V and 7 bases at J, leaving 6 bases unmatched. The CDR3 is 14 residues long. CDR1 is MDHEN, CDR2 SYDVKM, per germline. CDR3 sequence: CASSVYRGQQPQHF. The CDR3 region has the DNA TGTGCCAGCAGTGTATACAGGGGGCAGCAGCCCCAGCATTTT.

This chain joins TRBV10-3 and TRBJ2-4; D is unresolved. V shed 5 bases and J shed 0 bases, with 8 bases lying between them. Germline assignment: CDR1 ENHRY and CDR2 SYGVKD. CDR3 length equals 14 residues. The CDR3 DNA reads as TGTGCCATCAGTTCAGAAACAGCCAAAAACATTCAGTACTTC. As protein: CAISSETAKNIQYF.

A single count supports this clone. The chain has TRBV7-3 and TRBJ2-1; the match to TRBD2 covers 7 bases. The length of the CDR3 is 15 residues. The V gene end was trimmed by 1 base and the J gene end by 4 bases; junction bases not matched to a gene: 4. Germline lookup yields CDR1 SGHTA and CDR2 FQGTGA. The CDR3 region is CASSLRLAAYNEQFF. The DNA of the CDR3 is TGTGCCAGCAGCTTAAGGCTAGCGGCTTACAATGAGCAGTTCTTC.

The genes are TRBV5-1 and TRBJ2-5, with no clear D. V was trimmed by 7 bases and J by 5 bases, leaving 12 bases between them. There are 12 residues in the CDR3. CDR1 is SGHRS and CDR2 is YFSETQ in the germline V gene. The CDR3 region is CASRDNLETQYF. Written as DNA, the CDR3 is TGCGCCAGCCGCGACAATCTGGAGACCCAGTACTTC.

The rearrangement joins TRBV5-6 to TRBJ2-7, with 7 bases identical to TRBD1. Germline lookup yields CDR1 SGHDT and CDR2 YYEEEE. The CDR3 is made up of 12 amino acids. The V gene end was trimmed by 6 bases and the J gene end by 5 bases; junction bases not matched to a gene: 5. The CDR3 region is CASTFGTDEQYF. In DNA, the CDR3 is TGTGCCAGCACATTCGGGACAGACGAGCAGTACTTC. Complete variable domain (other parts from reference TRBV5-6 and TRBJ2-7): DAGVTQSPTHLIKTRGQQVTLRCSPKSGHDTVSWYQQALGQGPQFIFQYYEEEERQRGNFPDRFSGHQFPNYSSELNVNALLLGDSALYLCASTFGTDEQYFGPGTRLTVT.

This clone was found a few times. The CDR3 region is CASTQTTGPKLTEAFF. The CDR3 DNA reads as TGCGCCAGCACCCAAACCACAGGGCCAAAACTCACTGAAGCTTTCTTT. The gene calls are TRBV5-1 and TRBJ1-1; D is perhaps TRBD1 (6 bases). CDR3 length equals 16 residues. V gave up 6 bases and J gave up 4 bases, with 22 bases separating them. Per germline, CDR1 SGHRS and CDR2 YFSETQ. Using reference TRBV5-1 and TRBJ1-1 for the parts outside the CDR3, the full variable domain is KAGVTQTPRYLIKTRGQQVTLSCSPISGHRSVSWYQQTPGQGLQFLFEYFSETQRNKGNFPGRFSGRQFSNSRSEMNVSTLELGDSALYLCASTQTTGPKLTEAFFGQGTRLTVV.

The gene calls are TRBV27 and TRBJ1-2, with D perhaps matching TRBD1 (5 bases). V was clipped by 3 bases and J by 3 bases, with 11 bases between them. Germline assignment: CDR1 MNHEY and CDR2 SMNVEV (reference sequence). The CDR3 covers 14 residues. The CDR3 DNA reads as TGTGCCAGCAGTTTGCTAAGGGGCGACTATGGCTACACCTTC. Encoded protein: CASSLLRGDYGYTF.

The chain recombines TRBV5-6 with TRBJ1-6; no reliable D call. This CDR3 contains 13 residues. Germline V gene lookup returns CDR1 SGHDT and CDR2 YYEEEE. V lost 4 bases and J 14 bases, leaving 16 bases between the germline ends. CDR3 loop: CASSPKPDGALHF. Written as DNA, the CDR3 is TGTGCCAGCAGCCCTAAACCGGACGGCGCCCTCCACTTT.

This chain links TRBV9 with TRBJ2-5, with TRBD1 as a possible D gene (6 bases). Trimming pared 4 bases from V and 5 bases from J, leaving 18 bases between. Per germline, CDR1 SGDLS and CDR2 YYNGEE. The CDR3 has 15 residues. The CDR3 DNA follows: TGTGCCAGCAGCAACCGGGACACCGCTTGGGAGACCCAGTACTTC. This sequence encodes CASSNRDTAWETQYF.

This clone showed up just a few times. The chain joins TRBV19 to TRBJ1-6, with D tentatively TRBD1 (5 bases). The germline V gene encodes CDR1 LNHDA and CDR2 SQIVND (reference sequence). Trimming stripped 6 bases from V and 7 bases from J, with 19 bases between. This CDR3 spans 16 amino acids. The CDR3 here is CASSSRAGLENSPLHF. DNA of the CDR3: TGTGCCAGTAGCTCACGAGCAGGGTTAGAGAATTCACCCCTCCACTTT.